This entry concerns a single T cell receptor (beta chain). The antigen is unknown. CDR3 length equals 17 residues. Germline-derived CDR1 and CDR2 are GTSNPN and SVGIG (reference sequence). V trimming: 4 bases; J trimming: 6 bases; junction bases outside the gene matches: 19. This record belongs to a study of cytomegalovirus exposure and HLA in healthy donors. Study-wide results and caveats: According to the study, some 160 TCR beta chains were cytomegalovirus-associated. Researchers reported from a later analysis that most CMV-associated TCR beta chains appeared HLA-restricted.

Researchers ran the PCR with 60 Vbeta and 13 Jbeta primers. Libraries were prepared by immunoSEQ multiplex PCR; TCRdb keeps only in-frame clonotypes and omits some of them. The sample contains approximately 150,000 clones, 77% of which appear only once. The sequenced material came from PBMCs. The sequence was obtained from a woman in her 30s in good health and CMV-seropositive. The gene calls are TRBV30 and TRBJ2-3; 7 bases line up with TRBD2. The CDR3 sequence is CAWNPLAGVSSGDTQYF. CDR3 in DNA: TGTGCCTGGAACCCTCTCGCGGGAGTAAGTTCAGGGGATACGCAGTATTTT.